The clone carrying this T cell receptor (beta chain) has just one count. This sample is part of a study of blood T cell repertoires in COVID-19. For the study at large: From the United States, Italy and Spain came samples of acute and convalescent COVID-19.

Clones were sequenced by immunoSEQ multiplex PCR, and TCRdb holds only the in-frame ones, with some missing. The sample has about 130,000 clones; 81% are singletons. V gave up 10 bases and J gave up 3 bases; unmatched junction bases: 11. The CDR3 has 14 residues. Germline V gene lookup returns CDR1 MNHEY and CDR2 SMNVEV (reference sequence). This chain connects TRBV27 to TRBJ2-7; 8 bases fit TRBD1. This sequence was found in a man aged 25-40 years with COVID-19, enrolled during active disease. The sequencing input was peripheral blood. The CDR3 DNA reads TGTGCCACCAATTGGGACAGGACCCACTACGAGCAGTACTTC. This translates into CATNWDRTHYEQYF.